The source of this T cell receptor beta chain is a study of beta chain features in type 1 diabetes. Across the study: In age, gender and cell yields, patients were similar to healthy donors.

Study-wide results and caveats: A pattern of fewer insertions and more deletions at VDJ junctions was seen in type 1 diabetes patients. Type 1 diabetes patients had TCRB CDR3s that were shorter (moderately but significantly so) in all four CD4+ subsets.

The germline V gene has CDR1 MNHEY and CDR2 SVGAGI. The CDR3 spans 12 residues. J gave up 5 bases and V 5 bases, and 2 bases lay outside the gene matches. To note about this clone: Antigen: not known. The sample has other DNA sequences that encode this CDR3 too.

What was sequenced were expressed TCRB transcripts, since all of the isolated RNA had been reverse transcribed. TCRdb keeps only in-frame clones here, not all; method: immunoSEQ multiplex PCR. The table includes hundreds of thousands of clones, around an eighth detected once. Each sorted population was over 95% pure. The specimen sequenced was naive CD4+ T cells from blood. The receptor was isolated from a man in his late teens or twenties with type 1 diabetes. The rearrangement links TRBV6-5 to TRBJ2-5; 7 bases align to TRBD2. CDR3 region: CASSRGGETQYF. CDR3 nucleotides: TGTGCCAGCAGTAGGGGAGGGGAGACCCAGTACTTC.